These T cell receptor beta chains were read from a single sample in a study of blood T cell repertoires in COVID-19. Repertoires were generated with immunoSEQ multiplex PCR, while TCRdb's copy carries only in-frame clones and drops some. The sample holds more than 300,000 clones, around nine tenths seen once. Material: peripheral blood. The receptor set was obtained from a woman in her 70s with COVID-19, enrolled during active disease. Both conserved end residues are part of each CDR3. D genes are given only for firm matches. Not all rows give a size; the values are once, few, many and, for expanded clones, a class.

clone_size,j_call,v_call,d_call,cdr3_aa,cdr3_nt
.,TRBJ2-7,TRBV5-6,TRBD1,CASSSGTGVGQYF,TGTGCCAGCAGTTCCGGGACAGGGGTGGGGCAGTACTTC
.,TRBJ1-4,TRBV6-5,.,CASLRGVGEKLFF,TGTGCCAGCCTACGGGGGGTTGGAGAAAAACTGTTTTTT
once,TRBJ1-5,TRBV2,TRBD1,CASSPDRGDQPQHF,TGTGCCAGCAGCCCCGACAGGGGAGATCAGCCCCAGCATTTT
once,TRBJ2-3,TRBV5-1,TRBD1,CASSSGTGEGADTQYF,TGCGCCAGCAGCTCCGGGACAGGCGAGGGGGCAGATACGCAGTATTTT
.,TRBJ1-1,TRBV7-8,TRBD1,CASSLRQGAAFEAFF,TGTGCCAGCAGCCTAAGACAGGGGGCGGCATTTGAAGCTTTCTTT
once,TRBJ2-5,TRBV11-2,TRBD2,CASSLTIGGAPETQYF,TGTGCCAGCAGCTTAACTATCGGGGGGGCCCCAGAGACCCAGTACTTC
.,TRBJ2-7,TRBV25-1,.,CASRGSQGDSYEQYF,TGTGCCAGCAGGGGATCCCAAGGGGATTCCTACGAGCAGTACTTC
.,TRBJ1-5,TRBV24-1,.,CATSVGGPSNQPQHF,TGTGCCACCAGTGTCGGAGGCCCTAGCAATCAGCCCCAGCATTTT
.,TRBJ1-5,TRBV28,.,CASSFQGTLHSNQPQHF,TGTGCCAGCAGTTTCCAAGGGACACTACATAGCAATCAGCCCCAGCATTTT
.,TRBJ1-2,TRBV7-8,.,CASSLGLEENYGYTF,TGTGCCAGCAGCTTAGGCTTAGAGGAGAACTATGGCTACACCTTC
.,TRBJ2-7,TRBV5-1,.,CASSSGLSYEQYF,TGCGCCAGCAGCTCGGGACTTTCCTACGAGCAGTACTTC
.,TRBJ1-2,TRBV24-1,TRBD1,CATSESTGTGVRGYTF,TGTGCCACCAGTGAGTCCACCGGGACAGGGGTACGGGGCTACACCTTC
once,TRBJ1-1,TRBV5-1,TRBD1,CASSGQGASGEAFF,TGCGCCAGCTCCGGACAGGGGGCGAGTGGTGAAGCTTTCTTT
.,TRBJ2-5,TRBV5-6,.,CASSLQETQYF,TGTGCCAGCAGCCTCCAAGAGACCCAGTACTTC
.,TRBJ1-2,TRBV12-2,.,CASQGFNYGYTF,TGTGCAAGTCAGGGGTTTAACTATGGCTACACCTTC
.,TRBJ1-2,TRBV2,.,CASSKGTSFGYTF,TGTGCCAGCAGTAAAGGGACTTCGTTCGGCTACACCTTC
.,TRBJ2-3,TRBV4-1,TRBD2,CASSQGSQRGPRTDTQYF,TGCGCCAGCAGCCAGGGATCTCAGCGGGGGCCCCGCACAGATACGCAGTATTTT
once,TRBJ1-1,TRBV6-5,.,CASSYSARVGTEAFF,TGTGCCAGCAGTTACTCGGCCAGGGTGGGCACTGAAGCTTTCTTT
once,TRBJ2-5,TRBV5-1,TRBD2,CATKREEETQYF,TGCGCCACAAAGCGGGAGGAAGAGACCCAGTACTTC
.,TRBJ1-4,TRBV7-9,.,CASSFSVREKLFF,TGTGCCAGCAGCTTTTCGGTTCGGGAAAAACTGTTTTTT